This T cell receptor (beta chain) was identified in a study of blood T cell repertoires in COVID-19. Study-level background: Samples of COVID-19 (acute and convalescent) were obtained from the United States, Italy and Spain. The cDNA or gDNA used as material had been derived from T cells, B-cell-depleted T cells, or PBMCs.

Trimming shortened V by 0 bases and J by 7 bases, and 5 bases separated the two germline ends. Germline V gene sequence: CDR1 SGHDT, CDR2 YYEEEE. This CDR3 has 12 residues. In the study's own analysis: Reference gene primers were amplified, and this amplification served to estimate nucleated cell counts. Only in-frame clones appear in the TCRdb table, and some are missing; sequencing was by immunoSEQ multiplex PCR. That table gives V, J and clone size, and the DNA gave D and trimming. The data hold about 100,000 clones, with about 89% observed a single time. The gene calls are TRBV5-6 and TRBJ2-1; D unresolved. The sample comprised peripheral blood. This TCR was sampled from a woman in her 30s with acute or convalescent COVID-19. CDR3 DNA: TGTGCCAGCAGCTTGGATCGTAATGAGCAGTTCTTC. Protein product: CASSLDRNEQFF.